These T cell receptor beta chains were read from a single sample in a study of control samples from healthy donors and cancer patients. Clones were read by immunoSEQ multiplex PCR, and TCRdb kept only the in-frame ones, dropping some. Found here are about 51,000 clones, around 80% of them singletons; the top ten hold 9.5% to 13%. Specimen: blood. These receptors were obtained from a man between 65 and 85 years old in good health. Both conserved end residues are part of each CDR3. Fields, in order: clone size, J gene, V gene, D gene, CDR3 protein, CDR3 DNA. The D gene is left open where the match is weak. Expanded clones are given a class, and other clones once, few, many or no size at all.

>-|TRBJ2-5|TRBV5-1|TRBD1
CASSIITGQEETQYF
TGCGCCAGCAGCATAATAACCGGACAGGAAGAGACCCAGTACTTC
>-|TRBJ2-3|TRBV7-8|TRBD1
CASSPFRQGRTDTQYF
TGTGCCAGCAGCCCCTTTCGACAGGGTCGGACAGATACGCAGTATTTT
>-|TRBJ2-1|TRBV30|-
CAWSTRRGEQFF
TGTGCCTGGAGTACCCGGCGGGGTGAGCAGTTCTTC
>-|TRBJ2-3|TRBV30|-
CAWSVLSKGTQYF
TGTGCCTGGAGTGTACTATCAAAGGGGACGCAGTATTTT
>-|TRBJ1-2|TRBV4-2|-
CASSPSTGQNYGYTF
TGTGCCAGCAGCCCAAGCACAGGCCAGAACTATGGCTACACCTTC
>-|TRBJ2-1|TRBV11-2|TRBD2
CASSSRFRTSGMGYNEQFF
TGTGCCAGCAGCTCCCGATTTCGGACTAGCGGAATGGGCTACAATGAGCAGTTCTTC
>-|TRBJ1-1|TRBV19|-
CASGNRANTEAFF
TGTGCCAGTGGGAACAGGGCGAACACTGAAGCTTTCTTT
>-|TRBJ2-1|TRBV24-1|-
CATSDPGALSYNEQFF
TGTGCCACCAGTGACCCCGGGGCCTTGTCCTACAATGAGCAGTTCTTC
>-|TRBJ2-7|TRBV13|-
CASSPNPHYEQYF
TGTGCCAGCAGCCCAAACCCCCACTACGAGCAGTACTTC
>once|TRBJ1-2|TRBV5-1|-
CASTLGGVRNYGYTF
TGCGCCAGCACCCTAGGGGGGGTAAGGAACTATGGCTACACCTTC
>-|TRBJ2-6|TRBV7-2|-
CASSLMSPFASGANVLTF
TGTGCCAGCAGCTTAATGAGCCCTTTTGCCTCTGGGGCCAACGTCCTGACTTTC
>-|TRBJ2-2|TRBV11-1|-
CANSLRVYTGELFF
TGTGCCAACAGCTTACGGGTTTACACCGGGGAGCTGTTTTTT
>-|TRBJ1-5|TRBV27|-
CASSPRTLADSNQPQHF
TGTGCCAGCAGTCCGAGGACATTAGCCGATAGCAATCAGCCCCAGCATTTT
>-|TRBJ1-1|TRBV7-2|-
CASSRARGRGAFF
TGTGCCAGCAGCCGGGCCAGGGGCCGGGGAGCTTTCTTT
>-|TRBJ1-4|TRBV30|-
CAWSVGPVGEKLFF
TGTGCCTGGAGTGTAGGCCCTGTAGGGGAAAAACTGTTTTTT
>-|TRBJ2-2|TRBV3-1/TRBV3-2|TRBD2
CASSQRLAAGELFF
TGTGCCAGCAGCCAAAGGCTAGCGGCCGGGGAGCTGTTTTTT
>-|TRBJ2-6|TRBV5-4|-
CASSLGGSSGANVLTF
TGTGCCAGCAGCTTGGGGGGGAGCTCTGGGGCCAACGTCCTGACTTTC
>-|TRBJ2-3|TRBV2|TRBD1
CASHTPRTGIVYF
TGTGCCAGCCATACTCCTAGGACAGGAATCGTGTATTTT
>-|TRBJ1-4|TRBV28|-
CASSSSGTVDLKLFF
TGTGCCAGCAGTTCTAGCGGGACTGTCGACCTGAAACTGTTTTTT
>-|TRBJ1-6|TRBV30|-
CAWTSDGASTSPLHF
TGTGCCTGGACTTCAGATGGGGCAAGTACCTCACCCCTCCACTTT
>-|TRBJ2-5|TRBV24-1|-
CATSAQPQETQYF
TGTGCCACCAGTGCCCAACCCCAAGAGACCCAGTACTTC
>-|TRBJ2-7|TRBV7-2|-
CASSTDPTSYEQYF
TGTGCCAGCAGTACGGACCCGACCTCCTACGAGCAGTACTTC
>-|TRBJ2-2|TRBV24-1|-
CATSDFGGGASGELFF
TGTGCCACCAGTGATTTCGGGGGTGGGGCGTCCGGGGAGCTGTTTTTT
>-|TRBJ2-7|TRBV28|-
CASGKDSDPSYEQYF
TGTGCCAGCGGAAAGGACAGTGATCCTTCCTACGAGCAGTACTTC
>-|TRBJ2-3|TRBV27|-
CASRTLGVGAYTSTDTQYF
TGTGCCAGCAGAACCCTGGGTGTGGGGGCGTACACCAGCACAGATACGCAGTATTTT
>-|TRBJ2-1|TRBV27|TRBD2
CASRLAGGSNEQFF
TGTGCCAGCAGACTAGCGGGCGGGTCCAATGAGCAGTTCTTC
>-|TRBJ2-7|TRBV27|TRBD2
CASSPFSGSVGIRSYEQYF
TGTGCCAGCAGTCCTTTTAGCGGGAGTGTCGGGATCCGATCCTACGAGCAGTACTTC
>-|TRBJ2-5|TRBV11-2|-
CASSLVGIIQETQYF
TGTGCCAGCAGCTTAGTCGGGATAATCCAAGAGACCCAGTACTTC
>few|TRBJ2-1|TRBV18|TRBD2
CASSSRAGAYNEQFF
TGTGCCAGCTCATCCAGGGCGGGGGCCTACAATGAGCAGTTCTTC
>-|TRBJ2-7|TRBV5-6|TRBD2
CASSPPGLDYEQYF
TGTGCCAGCAGCCCGCCGGGACTAGACTACGAGCAGTACTTC
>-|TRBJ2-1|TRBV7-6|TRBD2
CASSLPGLGYNEQFF
TGTGCCAGCAGCCTACCGGGACTAGGCTACAATGAGCAGTTCTTC
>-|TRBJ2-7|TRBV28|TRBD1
CASSSSPTGSYEQYF
TGTGCCAGCAGTTCTTCCCCGACAGGGTCCTACGAGCAGTACTTC
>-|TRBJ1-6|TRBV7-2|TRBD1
CASSLDWDSRGNSPLHF
TGTGCCAGCAGCTTAGATTGGGACAGCAGAGGAAATTCACCCCTCCACTTT
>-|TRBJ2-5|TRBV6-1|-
CASSESLSGPETQYF
TGTGCCAGCAGTGAATCGTTGAGCGGTCCGGAGACCCAGTACTTC
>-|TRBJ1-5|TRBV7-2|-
CASSSNRQPQHF
TGTGCCAGCAGCTCAAACCGGCAGCCCCAGCATTTT
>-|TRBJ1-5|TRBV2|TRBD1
CASRGTEFNQPQHF
TGTGCCAGCAGGGGGACAGAGTTCAATCAGCCCCAGCATTTT
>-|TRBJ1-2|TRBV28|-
CASSSRWRGAVRYGYTF
TGTGCCAGCAGTTCTAGGTGGCGGGGGGCGGTTAGGTATGGCTACACCTTC
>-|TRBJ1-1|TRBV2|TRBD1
CASRPTGTGLTEAFF
TGTGCCAGCAGACCTACCGGGACAGGGCTGACTGAAGCTTTCTTT
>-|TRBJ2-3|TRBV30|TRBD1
CAWSRDRRVGRTSTDTQYF
TGTGCCTGGAGTCGGGACAGGCGAGTGGGACGGACATCCACAGATACGCAGTATTTT
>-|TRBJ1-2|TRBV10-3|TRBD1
CAISETGQDLYGYTF
TGTGCCATCAGTGAGACGGGACAGGACCTCTATGGCTACACCTTC
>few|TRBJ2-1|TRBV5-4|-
CASSLDRAGNEQFF
TGTGCCAGCAGCTTGGACAGGGCCGGGAATGAGCAGTTCTTC
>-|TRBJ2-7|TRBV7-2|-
CASTRRGGSYEQYF
TGTGCCAGCACCCGTCGAGGGGGCTCCTACGAGCAGTACTTC
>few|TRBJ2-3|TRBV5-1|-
CASREALGPMDTQYF
TGCGCCAGCAGAGAGGCTTTAGGGCCCATGGATACGCAGTATTTT
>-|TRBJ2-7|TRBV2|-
CASRELTYYEQYF
TGTGCCAGCAGGGAACTAACCTACTACGAGCAGTACTTC
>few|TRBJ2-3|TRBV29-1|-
CSVVVTDTQYF
TGCAGCGTTGTGGTGACAGATACGCAGTATTTT
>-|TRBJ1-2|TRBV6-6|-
CASSYRALSDGYTF
TGTGCCAGCAGTTACAGGGCTTTGTCTGATGGCTACACCTTC
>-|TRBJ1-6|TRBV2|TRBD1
CASSAQGGNSPLHF
TGTGCCAGCAGTGCTCAGGGGGGGAATTCACCCCTCCACTTT
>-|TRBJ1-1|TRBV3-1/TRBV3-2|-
CASSSGTRAFF
TGTGCCAGCAGTTCCGGGACGAGGGCTTTCTTT
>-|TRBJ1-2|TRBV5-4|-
CASSSLGQGGMYGYTF
TGTGCCAGCAGCTCTTTAGGGCAGGGCGGAATGTATGGCTACACCTTC
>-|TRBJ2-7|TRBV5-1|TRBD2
CASSGTSGSPAEQYF
TGCGCCAGCTCCGGGACTAGCGGGAGCCCTGCCGAGCAGTACTTC
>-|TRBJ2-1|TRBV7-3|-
CASSLTASFGGNEQFF
TGTGCCAGCAGCTTAACGGCTAGCTTCGGTGGCAATGAGCAGTTCTTC
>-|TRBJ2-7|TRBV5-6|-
CASSLGQPTYEQYF
TGTGCCAGCAGCTTGGGGCAGCCCACCTACGAGCAGTACTTC
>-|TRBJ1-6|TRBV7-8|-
CASSWGVETANSPLHF
TGTGCCAGCAGCTGGGGGGTGGAAACTGCGAATTCACCCCTCCACTTT
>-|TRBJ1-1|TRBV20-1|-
CSVRTVEAFF
TGCAGTGTGCGGACGGTTGAAGCTTTCTTT